The 26 T cell receptor beta chains reported below all come from one sample, sequenced in a study of identifying expanded T cells in peripheral blood. Clones were sequenced by immunoSEQ multiplex PCR, and TCRdb holds only the in-frame ones, with some missing. This sample has about 85,000 clones; more than 75% occur once, and the top ten carry around 17%. The specimen sequenced was blood. All receptors come from a person aged 18 to 70 in good health.

The chain joins TRBV11-2 to TRBJ2-7; D possibly corresponds to TRBD1 (6 bases). V dropped 5 bases and J dropped 7 bases, with 27 bases sitting between them. Germline V CDR1 and CDR2: SGHAT, FQNNGV. The CDR3 consists of 17 residues. As DNA, the CDR3 is TGTGCCAGCAGCGTACCGGGACAACTAACTCCCCAGGCAGAGCAGTACTTC. The encoded protein is CASSVPGQLTPQAEQYF.

V is TRBV18 and J is TRBJ1-1, with D uncertain. The germline V gene has CDR1 KGHSH and CDR2 LQKENI. V was cut by 6 bases and J by 1 base, with 15 bases left in between. The CDR3 is made up of 15 amino acids. The CDR3 loop is CASSSYSAGNTEAFF. The CDR3 DNA is TGTGCCAGCTCTTCTTACTCAGCAGGGAACACTGAAGCTTTCTTT.

The chain recombines TRBV7-9 with TRBJ1-4, with 8 nucleotides matching TRBD1. The CDR3 is 16 residues long. Germline CDR1 is SEHNR and CDR2 is FQNEAQ (reference sequence). Trimming at V came to 5 bases and at J to 3 bases, leaving 8 bases not matched to a gene. CDR3 sequence: CASSHLGTGPNEKLFF. CDR3 bases: TGTGCCAGCAGCCACCTAGGGACAGGTCCTAATGAAAAACTGTTTTTT.

The gene calls are TRBV18 and TRBJ1-2; D is ambiguous. CDR3 length: 15 amino acids. Germline CDR1 KGHSH, CDR2 LQKENI. Deletions cut 2 bases from V and 7 bases from J, with 17 bases between. CDR3 sequence (DNA): TGTGCCAGCTCACCAGTTTCAGAGGGCGCAGGTGGCTACACCTTC. Protein: CASSPVSEGAGGYTF.

The V gene is TRBV6-4, the J gene TRBJ2-6; no clear D. Germline assignment: CDR1 MRHNA and CDR2 SNTAGT. Trimming cost V 0 bases and J 3 bases, with 0 bases left between them. CDR3 length: 13 residues. This CDR3 reads CASSDSGANVLTF. As DNA, the CDR3 is TGTGCCAGCAGTGACTCTGGGGCCAACGTCCTGACTTTC.

This rearrangement joins TRBV25-1 to TRBJ2-3; TRBD2 agrees at 11 bases. Germline CDR1 MGHDK, CDR2 SYGVNS. The CDR3 has 15 amino acids. J gave up 5 bases and V 6 bases, and 7 bases lay outside the gene matches. Here the CDR3 DNA reads TGTGCCAGCAGCTTAGCGGGGGGGCCTAAAGATACGCAGTATTTT. Protein sequence: CASSLAGGPKDTQYF.

CDR3 residues: CASSGSSGGLTQYF. CDR3 sequence (DNA): TGTGCCAGCAGTGGCAGTAGCGGGGGCCTAACCCAGTACTTC. The rearrangement uses TRBV2 and TRBJ2-5, with 9 bases lining up with TRBD2. The V gene end was trimmed by 4 bases and the J gene end by 8 bases; junction bases not matched to a gene: 8. The CDR3 is 14 amino acids. Germline V lookup: CDR1 SNHLY, CDR2 FYNNEI.

V is TRBV19 and J is TRBJ2-2; a possible D gene is TRBD1 (6 bases). This CDR3 is built from 14 residues. Trimming took 3 bases from V and 6 from J, leaving 11 bases between them. Germline V gives CDR1 LNHDA, CDR2 SQIVND (reference sequence). Here the CDR3 DNA reads TGTGCCAGTAGTATCGGTAGGGGGTCCGGGGAGCTGTTTTTT. This codes for CASSIGRGSGELFF.

A single count supports this clone. The chain joins TRBV5-4 to TRBJ1-5; no clear D gene. V was cut by 4 bases and J by 1 base, with 9 bases left in between. The CDR3 has 14 amino acids. Germline CDR1 is SGHNT and CDR2 is YYREEE (reference sequence). CDR3: CASSDPGSNQPQHF. CDR3 in DNA: TGTGCCAGCAGCGACCCTGGCAGCAATCAGCCCCAGCATTTT.

The chain couples TRBV10-3 to TRBJ2-7, with unresolved D. In germline, CDR1 is ENHRY, CDR2 SYGVKD. V lost 3 bases to trimming and J lost 4 bases, with 4 bases between them. The CDR3 is made up of 11 amino acids. The CDR3 sequence: CAISDGYEQYF. The DNA for the CDR3 is TGTGCCATCAGTGACGGTTACGAGCAGTACTTC.

This rearrangement joins TRBV14 to TRBJ1-1, with no clear D. The germline V gene has CDR1 SGHDN and CDR2 FVKESK. The CDR3 runs to 15 residues. V was trimmed by 4 bases and J by 0 bases, leaving 12 bases between them. CDR3 nucleotide sequence: TGTGCCAGCAGCCCCGACATACTTCTGAACACTGAAGCTTTCTTT. This translates into CASSPDILLNTEAFF. Variable domain in full (rest from reference TRBV14 and TRBJ1-1): EAGVTQFPSHSVIEKGQTVTLRCDPISGHDNLYWYRRVMGKEIKFLLHFVKESKQDESGMPNNRFLAERTGGTYSTLKVQPAELEDSGVYFCASSPDILLNTEAFFGQGTRLTVV.

This sequence joins TRBV7-9 and TRBJ1-2; D is unresolved. CDR1 is SEHNR and CDR2 is FQNEAQ in the germline V gene (reference sequence). V was shortened by 5 bases and J by 0 bases, with 16 bases between the two germline ends. This CDR3 has 16 residues. The CDR3 DNA reads TGTGCCAGCAGCCCAGAAGGAAAGGCCTCTAACTATGGCTACACCTTC. As protein: CASSPEGKASNYGYTF.

The J gene is TRBJ2-7, the V gene TRBV19; tentatively, D is TRBD1 (5 bases). The length of the CDR3 is 13 residues. V lost 7 bases and J 0 bases, leaving 10 bases between the germline ends. Germline V lookup: CDR1 LNHDA, CDR2 SQIVND (reference sequence). DNA of the CDR3: TGTGCCAGTAACCCAAGGGGCTCCTACGAGCAGTACTTC. It codes for CASNPRGSYEQYF.

The rearrangement joins TRBV7-9 to TRBJ1-2; possible D gene TRBD1, 5 bases. Per germline, CDR1 SEHNR and CDR2 FQNEAQ (reference sequence). Trimming left V 5 bases short and J 6 bases short, with 16 bases between. The CDR3 consists of 14 residues. CDR3 nucleotide sequence: TGTGCCAGCAGCCCCCTCGCCCAGGGTGATGGCTACACCTTC. Its translation is CASSPLAQGDGYTF.

The J gene is TRBJ2-5, the V gene TRBV9; TRBD2 aligns across 10 bases. CDR1 SGDLS and CDR2 YYNGEE come from the germline V gene. The junction had 6 bases not matched to a gene; V was cut back by 5 bases and J by 5 bases. CDR3 length: 14 residues. The CDR3 DNA reads as TGTGCCAGCAGGGGGACTAGCGCGACCGAGACCCAGTACTTC. As protein: CASRGTSATETQYF.

The chain recombines TRBV18 with TRBJ2-5; D not certain. This CDR3 is 14 amino acids long. Per the germline V gene, CDR1 is KGHSH and CDR2 is LQKENI. The V end was cut by 0 bases, the J end by 5 bases, with 10 bases between. This CDR3 is CASSPPPGGETQYF. CDR3 sequence (DNA): TGTGCCAGCTCACCACCACCCGGCGGCGAGACCCAGTACTTC.

This CDR3 reads CASSPTGGEGYNEQFF. CDR3 nucleotides: TGTGCCAGCTCACCGACCGGGGGCGAGGGGTACAATGAGCAGTTCTTC. The rearrangement uses TRBV18 and TRBJ2-1, with D possibly being TRBD1 or TRBD2 (6 bases each). Germline lookup yields CDR1 KGHSH and CDR2 LQKENI. V lost 3 bases and J 4 bases, leaving 16 bases between the germline ends. This CDR3 spans 16 amino acids.

On this clone: At one end, the junction sequence differs from germline, possibly due to a read error. This chain joins TRBV6-5 and TRBJ2-1; TRBD1 matches at 7 bases. Per germline, CDR1 MNHEY and CDR2 SVGAGI. This CDR3 region has 14 residues. The CDR3, as DNA: TGTGCCAGCAGTTACGGACAGGCATACAGTGAGCAGTTCTTC. Protein: CASSYGQAYSEQFF.

The V call is TRBV14, the J call TRBJ1-6; the D gene is possibly TRBD1 (5 bases). CDR1 is SGHDN and CDR2 is FVKESK in the germline V gene. This CDR3 is built from 16 residues. V was pared by 2 bases and J by 1 base, with 9 bases between. The CDR3, as DNA: TGTGCCAGCAGCCAACAGGGTTGGTCCTATAATTCACCCCTCCACTTT. This encodes CASSQQGWSYNSPLHF.

The V gene is TRBV6-1, the J gene TRBJ2-3; 9 nucleotides line up with TRBD2. The CDR3 runs 18 residues. Germline V gene data show CDR1 as MNHNS and CDR2 as SASEGT. Germline trimming cut 4 bases from V and 0 bases from J; bases unmatched to any gene: 11. CDR3: CASSGPSGGFYSTDTQYF. In DNA form, the CDR3 reads TGTGCCAGCAGTGGCCCCAGCGGGGGGTTCTATAGCACAGATACGCAGTATTTT.

The CDR3 sequence is CASSRPGAESYEQYF. CDR3 bases: TGTGCCAGCTCGCGGCCAGGGGCCGAATCCTACGAGCAGTACTTC. The V call is TRBV18, the J call TRBJ2-7; weak D call: TRBD1 (6 bases). Trimming cost V 6 bases and J 1 base, with 16 bases left between them. The CDR3 contains 15 residues. Germline V gene sequence: CDR1 KGHSH, CDR2 LQKENI.

This clone was observed a single time. The chain couples TRBV5-6 to TRBJ1-5, with a tentative D call TRBD1 (6 bases). From germline, CDR1 is SGHDT and CDR2 YYEEEE. This CDR3 contains 17 residues. Trimming cost V 2 bases and J 3 bases, with 18 bases left between them. The CDR3 here is CASSLLLQGGDNQPQHF. The CDR3 DNA is TGTGCCAGCAGCTTACTATTACAGGGTGGAGACAATCAGCCCCAGCATTTT.

This clone has only one observation. The chain recombines TRBV21-1 with TRBJ2-1; the table's D call of TRBD2 was not tested on the DNA. TRBV21-1 is a pseudogene locus. The CDR3 consists of 20 residues. CDR3 DNA: TGTGCCAGCAGCAAAAGTAAACCGGGGGGGCCCCAAGTCCCCAACAATGAGCAGTTCTTC. Protein sequence: CASSKSKPGGPQVPNNEQFF.

This clone appeared once. V is TRBV5-1 and J is TRBJ2-3; weak D call: TRBD1 (7 bases). Trimming cost V 2 bases and J 5 bases, with 9 bases left between them. This CDR3 spans 13 amino acids. Germline CDR1 and CDR2: SGHRS and YFSETQ. DNA for the CDR3: TGCGCCAGCAGCTTTCAGGGGGGAGATACGCAGTATTTT. Translating it yields CASSFQGGDTQYF.

V usage is TRBV5-1 and J usage is TRBJ2-7; unclear D gene. CDR1 is SGHRS, CDR2 YFSETQ, per germline. This CDR3 region has 13 residues. Trimming stripped 6 bases from V and 5 bases from J, with 15 bases between. CDR3 region: CASNLGASHEQYF. CDR3 DNA sequence: TGCGCCAGCAACCTCGGAGCTTCCCACGAGCAGTACTTC. Complete variable domain (other parts from reference TRBV5-1 and TRBJ2-7): KAGVTQTPRYLIKTRGQQVTLSCSPISGHRSVSWYQQTPGQGLQFLFEYFSETQRNKGNFPGRFSGRQFSNSRSEMNVSTLELGDSALYLCASNLGASHEQYFGPGTRLTVT.

This chain joins TRBV11-2 and TRBJ2-1, with TRBD1 identical over 10 bases. CDR1 is SGHAT, CDR2 FQNNGV, per germline. The CDR3 is made up of 15 amino acids. V lost 3 bases and J lost 2; bases outside the gene matches: 1. This CDR3 reads CASSFGQGAYNEQFF. The CDR3 bases are TGTGCCAGCAGCTTCGGACAGGGGGCCTACAATGAGCAGTTCTTC.